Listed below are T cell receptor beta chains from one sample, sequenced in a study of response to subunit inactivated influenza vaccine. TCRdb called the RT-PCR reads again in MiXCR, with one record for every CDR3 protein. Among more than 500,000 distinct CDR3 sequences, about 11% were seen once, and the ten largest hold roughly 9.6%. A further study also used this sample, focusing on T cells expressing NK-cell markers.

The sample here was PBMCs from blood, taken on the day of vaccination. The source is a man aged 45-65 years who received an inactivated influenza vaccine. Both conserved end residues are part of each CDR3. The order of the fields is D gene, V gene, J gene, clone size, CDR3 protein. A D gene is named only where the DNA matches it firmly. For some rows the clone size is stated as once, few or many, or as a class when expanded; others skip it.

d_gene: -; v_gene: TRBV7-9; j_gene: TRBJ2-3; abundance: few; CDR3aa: CASSLRQVTDTQYF
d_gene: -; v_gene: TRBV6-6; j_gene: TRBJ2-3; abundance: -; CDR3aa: CASSYTTDTQYF
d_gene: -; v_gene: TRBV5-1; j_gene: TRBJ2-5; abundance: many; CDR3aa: CASSFSPRGQQETQYF
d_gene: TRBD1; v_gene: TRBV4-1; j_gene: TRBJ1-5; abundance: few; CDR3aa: CASSQTPGQVFEPQHF
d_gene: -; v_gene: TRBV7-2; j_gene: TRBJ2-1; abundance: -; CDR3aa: CASSFTGYRTEQFF
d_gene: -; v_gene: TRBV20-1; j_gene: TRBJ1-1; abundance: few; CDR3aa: CSAQETLNTEAFF
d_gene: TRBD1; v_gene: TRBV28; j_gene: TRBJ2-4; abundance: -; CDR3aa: CASGGQGLAKNIQYF
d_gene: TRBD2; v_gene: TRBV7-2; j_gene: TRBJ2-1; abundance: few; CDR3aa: CASRKSGSNEQFF
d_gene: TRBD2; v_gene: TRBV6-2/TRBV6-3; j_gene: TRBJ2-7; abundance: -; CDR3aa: CASSYQFVAGNSYEQYF
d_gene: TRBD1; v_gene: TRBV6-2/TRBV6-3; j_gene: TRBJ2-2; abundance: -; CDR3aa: CASSYLRDRDSGELFF
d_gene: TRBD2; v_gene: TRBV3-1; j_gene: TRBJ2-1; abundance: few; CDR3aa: CASSQGELAVSYNEQFF
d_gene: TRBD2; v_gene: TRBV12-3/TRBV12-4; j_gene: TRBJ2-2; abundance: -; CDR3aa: CASSLGGGARTGELFF
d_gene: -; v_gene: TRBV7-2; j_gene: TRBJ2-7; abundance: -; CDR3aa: CASSLVGYGGYEQYF
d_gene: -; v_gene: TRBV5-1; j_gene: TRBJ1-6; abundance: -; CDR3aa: CASSLISLGRSPLHF
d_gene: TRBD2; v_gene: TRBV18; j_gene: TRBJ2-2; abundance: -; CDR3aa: CASSLAGAAGELFF
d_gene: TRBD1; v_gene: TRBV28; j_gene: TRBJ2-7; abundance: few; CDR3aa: CASSLPDREYYEQYF
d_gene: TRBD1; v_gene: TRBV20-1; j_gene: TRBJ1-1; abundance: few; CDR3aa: CSARPGGMNTEAFF
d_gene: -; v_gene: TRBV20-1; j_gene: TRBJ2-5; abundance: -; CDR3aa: CSGGTFGTQYF
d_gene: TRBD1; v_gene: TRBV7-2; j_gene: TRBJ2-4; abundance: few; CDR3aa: CASSSGTGDLKNIQYF
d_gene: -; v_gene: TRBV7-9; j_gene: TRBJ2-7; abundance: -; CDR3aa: CASSPQGTPYEQYF
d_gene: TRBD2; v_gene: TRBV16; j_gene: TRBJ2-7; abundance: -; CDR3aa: CASSQSRSGREQYF
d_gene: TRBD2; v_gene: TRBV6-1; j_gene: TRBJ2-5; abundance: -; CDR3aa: CASSEATGGGRETQYF
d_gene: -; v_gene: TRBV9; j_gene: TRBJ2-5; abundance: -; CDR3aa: CASSQSQGQETQYF
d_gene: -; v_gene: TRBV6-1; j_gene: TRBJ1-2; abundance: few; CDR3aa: CASRKDGTPGYTF
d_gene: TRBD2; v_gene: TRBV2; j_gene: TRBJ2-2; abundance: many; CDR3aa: CASSEVAGYTGELFF
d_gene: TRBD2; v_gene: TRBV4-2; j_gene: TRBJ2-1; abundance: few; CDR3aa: CASSQVAGGPRSYNEQFF